A selection of T cell receptor beta chains follows, all from one sample in a study of CD8+ T cells in alopecia areata. The data were produced by immunoSEQ multiplex PCR, yet TCRdb's version contains in-frame clones alone and is incomplete. Among 200,000 to 250,000 clones listed, roughly two thirds were seen once. This specimen consisted of CD4+ T cells sorted from blood, obtained at week 0. All receptors derive from a human donor with alopecia areata. The CDR3 runs from the conserved cysteine through the conserved F or W. Each record gives: clone size, J gene, D gene, V gene, CDR3 DNA, CDR3 protein. D genes are given only for firm matches. A clone size is listed for some rows: how often the clone was seen (once, few, many), or a class if it is expanded.

>-|TRBJ2-1|-|TRBV29-1
TGCAGCGTTGGGCCGAGTGAGCAGTTCTTC
CSVGPSEQFF
>-|TRBJ1-3|-|TRBV30
TGTGCCTGGAGTGTACTGGGGTACTCTGGAAACACCATATATTTT
CAWSVLGYSGNTIYF
>-|TRBJ2-7|-|TRBV4-3
TGCGCCAGCAGCCGAGGCCAGGGTGGGGTATACGAGCAGTACTTC
CASSRGQGGVYEQYF
>-|TRBJ1-6|TRBD1|TRBV29-1
TGCAGCGTTAGAGGACAGGGTAATAATTCACCCCTCCACTTT
CSVRGQGNNSPLHF
>-|TRBJ2-1|TRBD1|TRBV7-9
TGTGCCAGCAGCTCTACAGGGGGCTGGGTTGCTGAGCAGTTCTTC
CASSSTGGWVAEQFF
>few|TRBJ1-1|-|TRBV5-6
TGTGCCAGCAGCTTGGCCAGGGACACTGAAGCTTTCTTT
CASSLARDTEAFF
>-|TRBJ2-3|TRBD2|TRBV6-1
TGTGCCAGCAGTGTCCAGCGGGGTGGGGATACGCAGTATTTT
CASSVQRGGDTQYF
>-|TRBJ2-1|TRBD2|TRBV30
TGTGCCTGGACCCCTAGAAGACTAGCCCACAATGAGCAGTTCTTC
CAWTPRRLAHNEQFF
>-|TRBJ2-6|-|TRBV30
TGTGCCTGGAGTTCCAGCAACTCTGGGGCCAACGTCCTGACTTTC
CAWSSSNSGANVLTF
>-|TRBJ2-7|-|TRBV6-5
TGTGCCAGCAGTTACTTGACCGAAGTCGGGGAGCAGTACTTC
CASSYLTEVGEQYF
>-|TRBJ2-1|-|TRBV29-1
TGCAGCGTTGAAGATCCGGTCCGGGACTCAGAGCAGTTCTTC
CSVEDPVRDSEQFF
>-|TRBJ1-6|-|TRBV30
TGTGCCGGGGGACACGATAATTCACCCCTCCACTTT
CAGGHDNSPLHF
>-|TRBJ1-2|TRBD1|TRBV7-2
TGTGCCAGCAGCCCCGACAGGGGCTATGGCTACACCTTC
CASSPDRGYGYTF
>few|TRBJ2-5|-|TRBV15
TGTGCCACCAGCAGAGATAGGGGCCGAGAGACCCAGTACTTC
CATSRDRGRETQYF
>-|TRBJ2-1|-|TRBV29-1
TGCAGCGTTGAGAGTTACAATGAGCAGTTCTTC
CSVESYNEQFF
>-|TRBJ2-3|TRBD1|TRBV5-1
TGCGCCAGCAGCCCGAGACAGGGTATGACAGATACGCAGTATTTT
CASSPRQGMTDTQYF
>-|TRBJ1-1|-|TRBV27
TGTGCCAGCAGTTCGGGGGCCACGAACACTGAAGCTTTCTTT
CASSSGATNTEAFF
>-|TRBJ2-2|TRBD1|TRBV15
TGTGCCACCAGCAGACCCTCAGGGGGCCGAACCGGGGAGCTGTTTTTT
CATSRPSGGRTGELFF
>once|TRBJ2-7|-|TRBV29-1
TGCAGCGCCCGCTCGGACGAGGCCTACGAGCAGTACTTC
CSARSDEAYEQYF
>-|TRBJ1-2|TRBD1|TRBV27
TGTGCCAGCAGCCGACAGGGGGCGGGGGGTGGCTACACCTTC
CASSRQGAGGGYTF
>-|TRBJ1-5|-|TRBV5-6
TGTGCCAGCAGCCGTCGGGGGACGGGGCCCAGCAATCAGCCCCAGCATTTT
CASSRRGTGPSNQPQHF
>few|TRBJ2-5|TRBD1|TRBV7-2
TGTGCCAGCAGCTTTGACAGGGGAGAGACCCAGTACTTC
CASSFDRGETQYF
>-|TRBJ2-5|TRBD1|TRBV4-3
TGCGCCAGCAGCCTCCTCGGACAGGGGACCTATGAGACCCAGTACTTC
CASSLLGQGTYETQYF
>-|TRBJ1-4|-|TRBV30
TGTGCCTGGAGCGCGGGGGGGAATAATGAAAAACTGTTTTTT
CAWSAGGNNEKLFF
>-|TRBJ2-3|-|TRBV30
TGTGCCTGGAGCCGGGGAGATACGCAGTATTTT
CAWSRGDTQYF
>few|TRBJ1-2|TRBD1|TRBV5-6
TGTGCCAGCAGACGCGGGACAGCATCTGGCTACACCTTC
CASRRGTASGYTF
>-|TRBJ2-2|-|TRBV7-2
TGTGCCACGTGGGGGGAACCCTCACTCAACACCGGGGAGCTGTTTTTT
CATWGEPSLNTGELFF
>-|TRBJ1-2|-|TRBV23-1
TGCGCCAGCAGGTTTCAGGGGTTCGGTTATGGCTACACCTTC
CASRFQGFGYGYTF
>-|TRBJ1-5|-|TRBV29-1
TGCAGCGTTGCCACAGGGAATAGCAATCAGCCCCAGCATTTT
CSVATGNSNQPQHF
>-|TRBJ2-7|TRBD1|TRBV30
TGTGCCTGGAGAAATGGACAGGGACATCGTGGAGAGCAGTACTTC
CAWRNGQGHRGEQYF
>-|TRBJ2-2|-|TRBV7-7
TGTGCTAGCAGCTCGGGACGGGACACCGGGGAGCTGTTTTTT
CASSSGRDTGELFF
>-|TRBJ2-3|TRBD2|TRBV2
TGTGCCAGCAGCTTGGGACTAGCGGGGGGCACAGATACGCAGTATTTT
CASSLGLAGGTDTQYF
>-|TRBJ2-7|-|TRBV20-1
TGCAGTGCTCAATGGGGGGCCGAGCAGTACTTC
CSAQWGAEQYF
>-|TRBJ2-1|-|TRBV7-9
TGTGCCAGCAGCTTAGTTGGAGCTGAGCAGTTCTTC
CASSLVGAEQFF
>-|TRBJ1-2|-|TRBV7-9
TGTGCCAGCAGCTTAGGAGGAGCAAGGGACGGCTACACCTTC
CASSLGGARDGYTF
>-|TRBJ1-1|-|TRBV30
TGTGCCTGGGGAACGTGGGGGTTGAACACTGAAGCTTTCTTT
CAWGTWGLNTEAFF
>few|TRBJ2-5|-|TRBV29-1
TGCAGCGTCCTTACTAGAAGGGAGACCCAGTACTTC
CSVLTRRETQYF
>-|TRBJ2-7|-|TRBV10-3
TGTGCCTCGGGGGGACAGGTATCCTACGAGCAGTACTTC
CASGGQVSYEQYF
>-|TRBJ2-1|-|TRBV18
TGTGCCAGCTCACCAGACCAGGGGATCCGGTTCTTC
CASSPDQGIRFF
>-|TRBJ2-2|-|TRBV9
TGTGCCAGCAGCCTTTGGCGGGGGGAGCTGTTTTTT
CASSLWRGELFF
>-|TRBJ1-6|-|TRBV29-1
TGCAGCGTAGCTCAGGGCGGAAATTCACCCCTCCACTTT
CSVAQGGNSPLHF
>few|TRBJ2-1|TRBD2|TRBV2
TGTGCCAGCAGTGAGGAGCGGGGGGGCCCCCGTGAGCAGTTCTTC
CASSEERGGPREQFF
>-|TRBJ1-1|-|TRBV30
TGTGCCTGGAGTGTACCGGAACCCAAGGAAGCTTTCTTT
CAWSVPEPKEAFF
>-|TRBJ2-5|-|TRBV29-1
TGCAGCTTCGCGGACACGCGCCGGGAGACCCAGTACTTC
CSFADTRRETQYF
>-|TRBJ1-2|-|TRBV27
TGTGCCAGCACCTCGGACCGCACTACTCGGTATGGCTACACCTTC
CASTSDRTTRYGYTF
>-|TRBJ1-6|-|TRBV30
TGTGCCTGCCACCCCAAGGGGGACATCGAGGTCAATTCACCCCTCCACTTT
CACHPKGDIEVNSPLHF
>-|TRBJ1-2|TRBD1|TRBV4-3
TGCGCCAGCAGCCAATGGCCGGGACAGGGGGCTCGTGGCTACACCTTC
CASSQWPGQGARGYTF
>-|TRBJ2-2|TRBD1|TRBV2
TGTGCCAGCACCCCGACAGGGGCCGGCGGGGAGCTGTTTTTT
CASTPTGAGGELFF
>-|TRBJ2-7|TRBD1|TRBV4-1
TGCGCCAGCAGCCACCTGACAGGGGGCTACGAGCAGTACTTC
CASSHLTGGYEQYF
>-|TRBJ1-1|-|TRBV30
TGTGCCTGGAGTGTAAACATCGGGGGGAACACTGAAGCTTTCTTT
CAWSVNIGGNTEAFF
>-|TRBJ1-2|-|TRBV7-9
TGTGCCAGCAGCTTTTCGGGTGCTTCCTATGGCTACACCTTC
CASSFSGASYGYTF
>-|TRBJ2-3|-|TRBV7-2
TGTGCCAGCAAACAGATAGTAGATACGCAGTATTTT
CASKQIVDTQYF
>-|TRBJ1-4|-|TRBV29-1
TGCAGCGCTTGGACGGGAAATGAAAAACTGTTTTTT
CSAWTGNEKLFF
>-|TRBJ2-5|-|TRBV5-1
TGCGCCAGCAGCTCAACCCTGGGGCAAGAGACCCAGTACTTC
CASSSTLGQETQYF